These 23 T cell receptor beta chains originate from one sample sequenced in a study of Graves' ophthalmopathy and Graves' hyperthyroidism. Using RNA transcripts, the TCR beta CDR3 regions were amplified. HTBI primers served in a first-round RT-PCR, which a second-round multiplex PCR followed. Each CDR3 protein gets one entry after TCRdb re-called the multiplex PCR reads with MiXCR. The table records roughly 220,000 distinct CDR3 sequences, 45% of them present only once. The sample comprised peripheral blood. These TCRs come from an adult man with Graves' ophthalmopathy.

The CDR3 region is CASSFPTSQDRTAQETQYF. The CDR3 region has the DNA TGTGCCAGCAGCTTTCCAACCAGCCAGGACAGGACGGCGCAAGAGACCCAGTACTTC. The V and J genes are TRBV7-9 and TRBJ2-5, with 7 bases matching TRBD1. J was trimmed by 2 bases and V by 3 bases; bases with no gene match: 18. Germline V gene sequence: CDR1 SEHNR, CDR2 FQNEAQ (reference sequence). This CDR3 has 19 amino acids. Complete variable domain (other parts from reference TRBV7-9 and TRBJ2-5): DTGVSQNPRHKITKRGQNVTFRCDPISEHNRLYWYRQTLGQGPEFLTYFQNEAQLEKSRLLSDRFSAERPKGSFSTLEIQRTEQGDSAMYLCASSFPTSQDRTAQETQYFGPGTRLLVL.

V usage is TRBV6-6 and J usage is TRBJ2-7; a weak D match, TRBD1 (5 bases). CDR3 length equals 11 residues. Trimming took off 4 bases at V and 13 bases at J, with 14 bases between the two ends. In germline, CDR1 is MNHNY, CDR2 SVGAGI (reference sequence). The CDR3 loop reads CASSLGNRFYF. In nucleotides, the CDR3 is TGTGCCAGCAGTTTAGGAAACAGGTTTTACTTC.

The rearrangement uses TRBV10-3 and TRBJ2-7; 9 bases match TRBD2. CDR1 ENHRY and CDR2 SYGVKD come from the germline V gene. This CDR3 is 16 amino acids long. The V gene end was trimmed by 0 bases and the J gene end by 3 bases; junction bases not matched to a gene: 6. CDR3 amino acids: CAISESATSGYYEQYF. In nucleotides, the CDR3 is TGTGCCATCAGTGAGTCCGCGACTAGCGGATACTACGAGCAGTACTTC.

On this clonotype itself: This may come from a read error, since a much larger clone is one base off. This chain uses TRBV10-3 with TRBJ1-2, with D perhaps TRBD1 (5 bases). Germline CDR1 reads ENHRY; CDR2 reads SYGVKD. V dropped 10 bases and J dropped 2 bases, with 14 bases sitting between them. The length of the CDR3 is 13 residues. For the CDR3, the DNA is TGTGCCACCCAAGGCGGGGCGAACTATGGCTACACCTTC. Translation: CATQGGANYGYTF.

This clonotype turned up a few times. The V call is TRBV20-1, the J call TRBJ2-2; TRBD2 matches 9 bases. Germline CDR1 is DFQATT and CDR2 is SNEGSKA (reference sequence). The trim removed 0 bases at V and 0 bases at J, leaving 5 bases unmatched. This CDR3 is 17 amino acids long. As DNA, the CDR3 is TGCAGTGCTAGAGATGAGGCTAGCGGGGCGAACACCGGGGAGCTGTTTTTT. This encodes CSARDEASGANTGELFF.

This clonotype was found many times. The chain joins TRBV7-6 to TRBJ1-1; no clear D gene. Germline values: CDR1 SGHVS, CDR2 FNYEAQ. This CDR3 spans 13 amino acids. Trimming cost V 3 bases and J 2 bases, with 7 bases left between them. The CDR3 region is CASSLGSNTEAFF. The CDR3 DNA reads as TGTGCCAGCAGCTTGGGGAGTAACACTGAAGCTTTCTTT.

This clonotype turned up a few times. The J gene is TRBJ2-2, the V gene TRBV7-6; D is unclear. V dropped 1 base and J dropped 5 bases, with 8 bases sitting between them. The germline V gene has CDR1 SGHVS and CDR2 FNYEAQ. This CDR3 contains 14 residues. CDR3 DNA: TGTGCCAGCAGCTTAGATAGAGTTACCGGGGAGCTGTTTTTT. Translation: CASSLDRVTGELFF.

The chain employs TRBV5-1 and TRBJ1-2, with 9 bases that match TRBD1. Germline trimming cut 0 bases from V and 2 bases from J; bases unmatched to any gene: 2. The CDR3 contains 15 residues. Germline V gives CDR1 SGHRS, CDR2 YFSETQ. The CDR3 DNA follows: TGCGCCAGCAGCTTGGCCGGGACAGGGAACTATGGCTACACCTTC. This gives the protein CASSLAGTGNYGYTF.

The chain carries TRBV6-5 and TRBJ2-7, with D maybe TRBD1 (6 bases). V was pared by 2 bases and J by 2 bases, with 10 bases between. The germline gives CDR1 MNHEY, CDR2 SVGAGI. This CDR3 comprises 14 residues. CDR3 bases: TGTGCCAGCAGTTACGTAGAGGGGGCCTACGAGCAGTACTTC. It codes for CASSYVEGAYEQYF.

This clonotype was detected only once. One end of the junction varies from germline; a read error may be responsible. The rearrangement joins TRBV7-8 to TRBJ2-2; 10 nucleotides match TRBD2. The CDR3 has 16 amino acids. The germline gives CDR1 SGHVS, CDR2 FQNEAQ. In DNA form, the CDR3 reads TGCGCCAGCAGCCAAGTGGCTAGCGGGAGCAACGGGGAGCTGTTTTTT. Residues: CASSQVASGSNGELFF.

The chain uses TRBV29-1 and TRBJ1-2, with TRBD1 matching over 7 bases. V trimming: 7 bases; J trimming: 3 bases; junction bases outside the gene matches: 5. This CDR3 has 12 amino acids. The V gene's germline CDR1 is SQVTM and CDR2 ANQGSEA. In DNA form, the CDR3 reads TGCAGCGCCCAGGGGGTGGACTATGGCTACACCTTC. Translating it yields CSAQGVDYGYTF.

A word on this clonotype: The limits of the CDR3 on the DNA are not certain, so only TCRdb's listed CDR3 is given. The V call is TRBV10-3, the J call TRBJ1-2; the table's D call, TRBD1, was not checked against the DNA. Germline lookup yields CDR1 ENHRY and CDR2 SYGVKD. The CDR3 has 19 residues if both end residues are counted. CDR3 region: CAISVGNEQFFGPGTRLTF.

There are a few counts of this clonotype. This chain joins TRBV9 and TRBJ2-2; D is undetermined. Germline V gene lookup returns CDR1 SGDLS and CDR2 YYNGEE. Trimming stripped 8 bases from V and 0 bases from J, with 11 bases between. The CDR3 runs to 14 residues. CDR3 loop: CARKPVANTGELFF. In DNA, the CDR3 is TGTGCCAGGAAGCCGGTCGCGAACACCGGGGAGCTGTTTTTT.

The chain has TRBV11-2 and TRBJ2-5, with unresolved D. The CDR3 runs 15 residues. The ends were cut back, 0 bases at V and 2 bases at J, with 10 bases in the middle. CDR1 and CDR2 (germline): SGHAT, FQNNGV. CDR3 sequence reads: CASSLDWVGQETQYF. CDR3 in DNA: TGTGCCAGCAGCTTAGATTGGGTGGGTCAAGAGACCCAGTACTTC.

This rearrangement joins TRBV7-6 to TRBJ1-2; 7 bases map to TRBD1. There are 16 residues in the CDR3. V dropped 3 bases and J dropped 8; count of bases not matched to a gene: 15. The germline gives CDR1 SGHVS, CDR2 FNYEAQ. The CDR3: CASSFYPRTGAGGYTF. In DNA, the CDR3 is TGTGCCAGCAGCTTTTACCCCCGAACAGGGGCAGGGGGCTACACCTTC. The whole variable domain, remainder taken from reference TRBV7-6 and TRBJ1-2, is GAGVSQSPRYKVTKRGQDVALRCDPISGHVSLYWYRQALGQGPEFLTYFNYEAQQDKSGLPNDRFSAERPEGSISTLTIQRTEQRDSAMYRCASSFYPRTGAGGYTFGSGTRLTVV.

This clonotype was detected ten times or more. The V and J genes are TRBV9 and TRBJ1-6, with 7 bases fitting TRBD1. Germline V CDR1 and CDR2: SGDLS, YYNGEE. The CDR3 sequence is 12 residues long. The V and J ends lost 3 bases and 9 bases, in that order; junction bases with no gene match: 0. The CDR3 loop reads CASSGQGSPLHF. The DNA of the CDR3 is TGTGCCAGCAGCGGACAGGGTTCACCCCTCCACTTT.

The rearrangement links TRBV10-3 to TRBJ1-1, with 7 bases that match TRBD1. CDR1 and CDR2 (germline): ENHRY, SYGVKD. This CDR3 is 13 amino acids long. Trimming took 7 bases from V and 3 from J; bases not matched to a gene: 5. The DNA for the CDR3 is TGTGCCATCAACAGGGGAGGGGACACTGAAGCTTTCTTT. Protein product: CAINRGGDTEAFF.

The rearrangement joins TRBV7-9 to TRBJ2-5; D may correspond to TRBD1 or TRBD2 (5 bases each). CDR1 SEHNR and CDR2 FQNEAQ come from the germline V gene (reference sequence). V was pared by 3 bases and J by 5 bases, with 7 bases between. The CDR3 is 12 residues long. The CDR3 protein is CASSLWGETQYF. The DNA of the CDR3 is TGTGCCAGCAGCTTGTGGGGGGAGACCCAGTACTTC. Full variable domain (missing parts from reference TRBV7-9 and TRBJ2-5): DTGVSQNPRHKITKRGQNVTFRCDPISEHNRLYWYRQTLGQGPEFLTYFQNEAQLEKSRLLSDRFSAERPKGSFSTLEIQRTEQGDSAMYLCASSLWGETQYFGPGTRLLVL.

This clonotype was counted ten times or more. The chain employs TRBV10-3 and TRBJ1-2; no reliable D call. The CDR3 has 14 amino acids. Germline CDR1 and CDR2: ENHRY and SYGVKD. With 0 bases removed from V and 6 bases from J, the gap between germline ends came to 11 bases. CDR3 sequence (DNA): TGTGCCATCAGTGAGTCGGAGTCCGGAAATGGCTACACCTTC. It specifies CAISESESGNGYTF.

This clonotype was seen a few times. V usage is TRBV7-3 and J usage is TRBJ2-5; the D gene is possibly TRBD2 (5 bases). Germline V gene lookup returns CDR1 SGHTA and CDR2 FQGTGA. V was shortened by 3 bases and J by 4 bases, with 15 bases between the two germline ends. CDR3 size: 15 residues. For the CDR3, the DNA is TGTGCCAGCAGCTTGTGGAGCCAACGGGGAGAGACCCAGTACTTC. Translating gives CASSLWSQRGETQYF.

The gene calls are TRBV2 and TRBJ1-5; D is ambiguous. V was clipped by 6 bases and J by 0 bases, with 12 bases between them. The CDR3 totals 15 residues. Germline CDR1 and CDR2: SNHLY and FYNNEI. The DNA of the CDR3 is TGTGCCAGCAGCCTTTATGAAAGTAGCAATCAGCCCCAGCATTTT. Its translation: CASSLYESSNQPQHF.

This chain uses TRBV7-3 with TRBJ1-2; perhaps TRBD1 as D (6 bases). Trimming pared 2 bases from V and 8 bases from J, leaving 15 bases between. The CDR3 is made up of 14 amino acids. Per the germline V gene, CDR1 is SGHTA and CDR2 is FQGTGA. The CDR3 DNA sequence: TGTGCCAGCAGCTTAGCGGGGGCAGGGGACGGCTACACCTTC. It encodes CASSLAGAGDGYTF.

J is TRBJ1-6 and V is TRBV10-3; TRBD1 aligns across 8 bases. The CDR3 spans 14 residues. The germline gives CDR1 ENHRY, CDR2 SYGVKD. J gave up 6 bases and V 10 bases, and 8 bases lay outside the gene matches. The CDR3 nucleotides read TGTGCCAGCCTTGGGACAGGCCGTAATTCACCCCTCCACTTT. Protein sequence: CASLGTGRNSPLHF.